This TCR beta chain was captured in a study of blood T cell repertoires in COVID-19 (dated by TCRdb to about 2020). Study-level background: Samples covering the acute and convalescent phases of COVID-19 were provided by collaborators in the United States, Italy and Spain. The prospective study material was composed of cDNA or gDNA derived from T cells, B-cell-depleted T cells, or PBMCs. A freely available public database, intended as a resource for researchers studying the immune response to SARS-CoV-2, is where the repertoires were released. Sample metadata almost always included a de-identified subject ID, COVID-19 status, age in years and sex. Where available, HLA class I and class II types were obtained from metadata supplied by the sample provider rather than from assay-based typing. Samples were obtained from the ongoing ImmuneRACE study (first 160 participants) and from about 1,300 subjects provided by 6 global collaborators. Subjects who had been exposed to COVID-19, were actively infected with it, or had recovered from it provided the deeply sampled blood TCRbeta repertoires that made up the dataset.

Collaborating institutions collected whole blood in K2EDTA tubes following their own protocols. Collaborator samples were shipped for TCRbeta analysis as frozen whole blood, isolated PBMCs, or DNA extracted from either sample type. TCRbeta CDR3 regions were amplified from genomic DNA using the immunoSEQ Assay, a bias-controlled multiplex PCR. As for how the authors treated the data: The number of nucleated cells in each sample was estimated by amplification of reference gene primers within the assay. Sequence reads were collapsed and filtered to measure the absolute abundance of every unique TCRbeta CDR3 rearrangement. For each sample, productive Simpson clonality was calculated as the square root of Simpson's diversity index over productive rearrangements. The table comes from immuneACCESS by way of TCRdb, which keeps in-frame sequences with V and J called. Part of the clones is missing from these tables; in studies checked, under half for an unresolved V gene and the rest for unknown reasons. V and J calls and clone size follow that table, whereas D and trimming were derived from the DNA. Present in this sample are 120,000 or so clones, approximately 83% of which were seen just once. Approximately 12% of the sample goes to the ten largest clones.

Via the germline V gene, CDR1 is MNHEY and CDR2 SVGAGI. The V end loses 11 bases and the J end loses 4 bases, and a stretch of 18 bases separates them. The CDR3 contains 14 residues, cysteine and phenylalanine counted. Only CDR3 DNA remains: 42 bases, in frame from the first base. Summary of the overall study and its limitations: The amount of clinical and demographic metadata varied by source and participant and was provided uncurated.

Worth noting for this clone: What antigen it recognizes has not been identified. No clone much larger than this one lies a single base away; base qualities are absent.

The sequencing input was peripheral blood. This clonotype was sampled from a man aged 60 to 69 with acute or convalescent COVID-19. The chain is assembled from TRBV6-5 and TRBJ1-3; too little of a D gene remains to name it. The DNA sequence is as follows: TGTGCCTGTGGCGCGTGGGAGGAAGGAAACACCATATATTTT. Its product reads: CACGAWEEGNTIYF.